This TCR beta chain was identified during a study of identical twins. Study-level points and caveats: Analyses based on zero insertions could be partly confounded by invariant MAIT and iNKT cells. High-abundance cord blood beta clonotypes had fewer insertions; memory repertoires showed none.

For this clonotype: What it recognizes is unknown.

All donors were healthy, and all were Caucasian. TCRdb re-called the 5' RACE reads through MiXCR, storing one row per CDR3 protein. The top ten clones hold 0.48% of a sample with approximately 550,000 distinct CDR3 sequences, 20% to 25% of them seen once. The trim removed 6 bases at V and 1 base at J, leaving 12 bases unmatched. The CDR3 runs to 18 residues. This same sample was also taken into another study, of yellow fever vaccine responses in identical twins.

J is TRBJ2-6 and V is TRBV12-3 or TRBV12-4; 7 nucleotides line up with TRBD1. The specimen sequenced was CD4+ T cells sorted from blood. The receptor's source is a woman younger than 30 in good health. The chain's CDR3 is CASSALGTVPSGANVLTF. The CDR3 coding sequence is TGTGCCAGCAGCGCCCTCGGGACAGTTCCATCTGGGGCCAACGTCCTGACTTTC.